The 31 T cell receptor beta chains reported below all come from one sample, sequenced in a study of CD8 T cells in ankylosing spondylitis. TCRdb called the 5' RACE reads again in MiXCR, with one record for every CDR3 protein. The sample comprises about 130,000 distinct CDR3 sequences, roughly 6.6% of which are singletons, and under 15% rests with the top ten. Sequencing was performed on blood, either unsorted or a sorted T cell fraction (not recorded which). These receptors were taken from a female donor with ankylosing spondylitis or in good health (not recorded which).

V is TRBV30 and J is TRBJ2-1; TRBD1 might be the D (6 bases). V was pared by 5 bases and J by 9 bases, with 11 bases between. The CDR3 is 11 residues long. Germline assignment: CDR1 GTSNPN and CDR2 SVGIG (reference sequence). This chain's CDR3 is CAWGRGGEQFF. Here the CDR3 DNA reads TGTGCCTGGGGGAGAGGGGGTGAGCAGTTCTTC.

Many counts were recorded for this clonotype. V usage is TRBV24-1 and J usage is TRBJ1-2, with D possibly being TRBD1 (6 bases). CDR3 length equals 13 residues. Trimming left V 2 bases short and J 8 bases short, with 11 bases between. The V gene's germline CDR1 is KGHDR and CDR2 SFDVKD. This chain's CDR3 is CATSDSDREGYTF. CDR3 nucleotides: TGTGCCACCAGTGATTCGGACAGAGAGGGCTACACCTTC.

In the case of this clonotype: A much larger clone lies a single base off, so this may be a read error. This sequence joins TRBV15 and TRBJ1-1; 7 bases line up with TRBD1. Germline CDR1 reads LNHNV; CDR2 reads YYDKDF (reference sequence). This CDR3 region has 15 residues. This chain's CDR3 is CVTSRTGSLNTEAFF. In DNA, the CDR3 is TGTGTCACCAGTCGGACAGGCTCCCTGAACACTGAAGCTTTCTTT.

This clonotype was seen a handful of times. The chain recombines TRBV7-9 with TRBJ2-5; 7 bases are a match to TRBD1. The length of the CDR3 is 16 residues. Germline CDR1 SEHNR, CDR2 FQNEAQ (reference sequence). V was clipped by 6 bases and J by 5 bases; unmatched bases: 15. In nucleotides, the CDR3 is TGTGCCAGCAGGAACTCGTGGACAGGTCTTTTTGAGACCCAGTACTTC. It specifies CASRNSWTGLFETQYF.

This clonotype was observed at least ten times. The chain is built from TRBV29-1 and TRBJ2-5; D could derive from TRBD1 or TRBD2 (5 bases each). Germline V gene sequence: CDR1 SQVTM, CDR2 ANQGSEA. The CDR3 loop spans 12 amino acids. The V end lost 2 bases, the J end lost 6 bases, and 10 bases lay between the germline ends. CDR3 residues: CSVEWDLKTQYF. In DNA form, the CDR3 reads TGCAGCGTTGAATGGGACCTCAAGACCCAGTACTTC. The entire variable domain, with the rest obtained from reference TRBV29-1 and TRBJ2-5, is as follows: SAVISQKPSRDICQRGTSLTIQCQVDSQVTMMFWYRQQPGQSLTLIATANQGSEATYESGFVIDKFPISRPNLTFSTLTVSNMSPEDSSIYLCSVEWDLKTQYFGPGTRLLVL.

This clonotype was counted at least ten times. The V gene is TRBV6-2 or TRBV6-3, the J gene TRBJ1-1; D not certain. Germline V CDR1 and CDR2: MNHEY, SVGEGT. The V end was cut by 2 bases, the J end by 5 bases, with 3 bases between. The CDR3 has 11 residues. The CDR3 here is CASSYMTEAFF. Here the CDR3 DNA reads TGTGCCAGCAGTTACATGACTGAAGCTTTCTTT.

This clonotype was observed at least ten times. This chain links TRBV30 with TRBJ2-2, with unresolved D. CDR1 GTSNPN and CDR2 SVGIG come from the germline V gene (reference sequence). The CDR3 contains 16 residues. V dropped 0 bases and J dropped 5 bases, with 16 bases sitting between them. CDR3 DNA sequence: TGTGCCTGGAGTGTACGGTGGAGATCGGGTACCGGGGAGCTGTTTTTT. Translating gives CAWSVRWRSGTGELFF.

The chain has TRBV7-2 and TRBJ2-3, with 8 bases identical to TRBD2. Germline V gives CDR1 SGHTA, CDR2 FQGNSA. V shed 2 bases, J shed 3 bases, and the junction held 10 bases outside the gene matches. This CDR3 comprises 17 residues. CDR3 nucleotides: TGTGCCAGCAGCTTACTTCGTGGCGGGGGGCAAACAGATACGCAGTATTTT. It translates to CASSLLRGGGQTDTQYF.

V is TRBV7-2 and J is TRBJ1-1; D is unresolved. Trimming pared 1 base from V and 5 bases from J, leaving 11 bases between. Germline V gene sequence: CDR1 SGHTA, CDR2 FQGNSA. The CDR3 is 14 residues long. In nucleotides, the CDR3 is TGTGCCAGCAGCTTAGTGGTGAGTGGGACTGAAGCTTTCTTT. It translates to CASSLVVSGTEAFF.

This clonotype showed up many times. V usage is TRBV4-1 and J usage is TRBJ1-4; D ambiguous. The ends were cut back, 6 bases at V and 5 bases at J, with 10 bases in the middle. CDR1 and CDR2 from the germline V gene are MGHRA and YSYEKL. There are 13 residues in the CDR3. CDR3 in DNA: TGCGCCAGCAGACTAAATCAGAATGAAAAACTGTTTTTT. Amino acid sequence: CASRLNQNEKLFF.

This clonotype appeared many times. The CDR3 ends on some other residue instead of the conserved phenylalanine or tryptophan, so this is likely a read error. It is unclear where the CDR3 begins or ends on the DNA, so no DNA is shown, and the CDR3 is as TCRdb lists it. The chain links TRBV18 to TRBJ1-1; the D segment call TRBD1 is taken from the table without a DNA check. The germline gives CDR1 KGHSH, CDR2 LQKENI. The CDR3 is 13 residues long, counting both termini. CDR3 in amino acids: CASSPPGGGGPLV.

This clonotype has a count of ten or more. V gene TRBV20-1 combines with J gene TRBJ1-1; 7 bases match TRBD1. This CDR3 spans 12 amino acids. J gave up 3 bases and V 2 bases, and 0 bases lay outside the gene matches. CDR1 and CDR2 (germline): DFQATT, SNEGSKA (reference sequence). The CDR3 spells CSARQGDTEAFF. The CDR3 coding sequence is TGCAGTGCTAGACAGGGGGACACTGAAGCTTTCTTT.

The V call is TRBV3-1, the J call TRBJ2-1; D is possibly TRBD1 (6 bases). V was shortened by 11 bases and J by 3 bases, with 26 bases between the two germline ends. The CDR3 extends over 17 amino acids. Germline V gives CDR1 LGHDT, CDR2 YNNKEL (reference sequence). CDR3 sequence: CASCKQVRGEVYNEQFF. In nucleotides, the CDR3 is TGTGCCTCCTGCAAGCAGGTCAGGGGAGAGGTCTACAATGAGCAGTTCTTC.

This clonotype was recorded at least ten times. V and J are TRBV20-1 and TRBJ2-1; 7 positions agree with TRBD2. J gave up 0 bases and V 6 bases, and 8 bases lay outside the gene matches. CDR1 and CDR2 from the germline V gene are DFQATT and SNEGSKA (reference sequence). The CDR3 spans 15 residues. This chain's CDR3 is CSASRGGSSYNEQFF. CDR3 coding DNA: TGCAGTGCGAGTCGGGGCGGGAGCTCCTACAATGAGCAGTTCTTC.

This clonotype was picked up a small number of times. J is TRBJ2-5 and V is TRBV5-1; 8 bases agree with TRBD1. Germline assignment: CDR1 SGHRS and CDR2 YFSETQ. V lost 4 bases, J lost 4 bases, and 6 bases stayed unmatched. This CDR3 comprises 14 residues. CDR3 nucleotides: TGCGCCAGCAGCCAGGGACAGGAGGGAGAGACCCAGTACTTC. Protein product: CASSQGQEGETQYF.

The sample holds many counts of this clonotype. This sequence joins TRBV28 and TRBJ2-7; 11 nucleotides align to TRBD1. This CDR3 has 16 residues. Germline CDR1 MDHEN, CDR2 SYDVKM. The J segment lost 5 bases and the V segment lost 1 base, leaving 7 bases of the junction unmatched. The chain's CDR3 is CASSLYGQGAFDEQYF. CDR3 DNA: TGTGCCAGCAGTTTATATGGACAGGGGGCTTTCGACGAGCAGTACTTC. Using reference TRBV28 and TRBJ2-7 for the parts outside the CDR3, the full variable domain is DVKVTQSSRYLVKRTGEKVFLECVQDMDHENMFWYRQDPGLGLRLIYFSYDVKMKEKGDIPEGYSVSREKKERFSLILESASTNQTSMYLCASSLYGQGAFDEQYFGPGTRLTVT.

This clonotype has a count of ten or more. This sequence joins TRBV4-2 and TRBJ2-1, with TRBD2 matching 8 bases. V shed 0 bases and J 7 bases; nucleotides not matched to a gene: 8. Germline CDR1 and CDR2: LGHNA and YNFKEQ. The CDR3 consists of 16 residues. CDR3 protein: CASSQDRAIAGNEQFF. In DNA form, the CDR3 reads TGTGCCAGCAGCCAAGATCGGGCTATAGCGGGGAATGAGCAGTTCTTC.

The chain combines TRBV14 with TRBJ2-5, with a weak D call TRBD1 (5 bases). The CDR3 extends over 14 amino acids. V shed 3 bases and J shed 3 bases, with 11 bases lying between them. The germline gives CDR1 SGHDN, CDR2 FVKESK. The CDR3 region has the DNA TGTGCCAGCAGCCATCCCGACAGCGAAGAGACCCAGTACTTC. This encodes CASSHPDSEETQYF.

The sample holds many counts of this clonotype. This chain joins TRBV5-1 and TRBJ2-2, with D tentatively TRBD2 (6 bases). The CDR3 has 17 amino acids. Germline V gives CDR1 SGHRS, CDR2 YFSETQ. With 2 bases removed from V and 1 base from J, the gap between germline ends came to 15 bases. CDR3 in amino acids: CASSFNPGLMNTGELFF. CDR3 DNA sequence: TGCGCCAGCAGCTTTAACCCGGGACTGATGAACACCGGGGAGCTGTTTTTT.

In this sample, this clonotype turned up many times. V usage is TRBV11-2 and J usage is TRBJ2-3, with 12 bases identical to TRBD1. The CDR3 consists of 21 residues. Germline V gene data show CDR1 as SGHAT and CDR2 as FQNNGV. Unmatched junction bases numbered 21, after V lost 3 bases and J lost 5 bases. CDR3 in DNA: TGTGCCAGCAGCTTCCCCTCCGACGGGACAGGGGGCGCGGTTTTAGGAGATACGCAGTATTTT. Its translation: CASSFPSDGTGGAVLGDTQYF.

The sample holds many counts of this clonotype. This chain connects TRBV6-4 to TRBJ1-2, with D uncertain. Germline values: CDR1 MRHNA, CDR2 SNTAGT. The length of the CDR3 is 15 residues. V was trimmed by 0 bases and J by 0 bases, leaving 8 bases between them. The CDR3 loop is CASSDSTKANYGYTF. CDR3 nucleotide sequence: TGTGCCAGCAGTGACTCCACCAAAGCTAACTATGGCTACACCTTC.

Concerning this clonotype itself: At one end, the junction sequence differs from germline, possibly due to a read error. The chain combines TRBV2 with TRBJ2-4; 14 nucleotides align to TRBD2. The CDR3 is made up of 18 amino acids. CDR1 is SNHLY, CDR2 FYNNEI, per germline. DNA of the CDR3: TGTACCAGCAGTCCCGGGACTAGCGGGGGTACAGCCAAAAACATTCAGTACTTC. Protein: CTSSPGTSGGTAKNIQYF. The full variable domain, completed using reference TRBV2 and TRBJ2-4, is EPEVTQTPSHQVTQMGQEVILRCVPISNHLYFYWYRQILGQKVEFLVSFYNNEISEKSEIFDDQFSVERPDGSNFTLKIRSTKLEDSAMYFCTSSPGTSGGTAKNIQYFGAGTRLSVL.

This chain links TRBV24-1 with TRBJ2-5; a weak D match, TRBD2 (6 bases). The V end was cut by 4 bases, the J end by 4 bases, with 15 bases between. In germline, CDR1 is KGHDR, CDR2 SFDVKD. The CDR3 is 15 amino acids. The CDR3 here is CATSDPGLSRETQYF. The CDR3 DNA reads TGTGCCACCAGTGACCCGGGACTTTCGAGAGAGACCCAGTACTTC.

This clonotype was detected ten times or more. V and J are TRBV29-1 and TRBJ1-1; D not resolved. V lost 7 bases and J lost 0, with 12 bases in between. The CDR3 runs 13 residues. CDR1 SQVTM and CDR2 ANQGSEA come from the germline V gene. CDR3 region: CSAGGYLNTEAFF. The CDR3 DNA sequence: TGCAGCGCTGGCGGCTATCTGAACACTGAAGCTTTCTTT.

The table lists this clonotype with many counts. The chain has TRBV20-1 and TRBJ2-2; 9 nucleotides line up with TRBD1. The CDR3 consists of 13 residues. V was pared by 5 bases and J by 5 bases, with 3 bases of the junction left unmatched. Germline V gene lookup returns CDR1 DFQATT and CDR2 SNEGSKA (reference sequence). CDR3 nucleotides: TGCAGTGCTTGGGACAGGGTTACCGGGGAGCTGTTTTTT. Its protein is CSAWDRVTGELFF.

This clonotype was seen ten or more times. This chain connects TRBV10-3 to TRBJ2-5, with TRBD2 identical over 9 bases. The length of the CDR3 is 15 residues. The V segment lost 6 bases and the J segment 2 bases; nucleotides outside the gene matches: 7. Germline loops: CDR1 ENHRY, CDR2 SYGVKD. Here the CDR3 DNA reads TGTGCCATCAGCGATAGCGGGAGCCCTCAAGAGACCCAGTACTTC. Translating it yields CAISDSGSPQETQYF.

This clonotype was detected many times. This chain connects TRBV18 to TRBJ1-2; D is undetermined. Between the trimmed V and J ends, which lost 1 base and 6 bases, there was a span of 15 bases. The V gene's germline CDR1 is KGHSH and CDR2 LQKENI. This CDR3 region has 15 residues. DNA for the CDR3: TGTGCCAGCTCACCACGGACCGACACCCGAAATGGCTACACCTTC. Amino acids: CASSPRTDTRNGYTF.

There are many counts of this clonotype. The chain carries TRBV5-1 and TRBJ2-2, with D possibly matching TRBD2 (5 bases). Germline CDR1 SGHRS, CDR2 YFSETQ. This CDR3 region has 15 residues. V was shortened by 0 bases and J by 4 bases, with 10 bases between the two germline ends. CDR3: CASSLAMGVTGELFF. CDR3 nucleotide sequence: TGCGCCAGCAGCTTGGCCATGGGAGTCACCGGGGAGCTGTTTTTT.

This clonotype came up many times. The V call is TRBV30, the J call TRBJ1-4; D not certain. CDR3 size: 16 residues. V gave up 0 bases and J gave up 0 bases, with 11 bases separating them. Germline lookup yields CDR1 GTSNPN and CDR2 SVGIG (reference sequence). CDR3 coding DNA: TGTGCCTGGAGTGTACGGATCGGATCAACTAATGAAAAACTGTTTTTT. This translates into CAWSVRIGSTNEKLFF. The full variable domain, completed using reference TRBV30 and TRBJ1-4, is SQTIHQWPATLVQPVGSPLSLECTVEGTSNPNLYWYRQAAGRGLQLLFYSVGIGQISSEVPQNLSASRPQDRQFILSSKKLLLSDSGFYLCAWSVRIGSTNEKLFFGSGTQLSVL.

This clonotype has a count of ten or more. The genes are TRBV7-9 and TRBJ2-2; D perhaps matches TRBD2 (6 bases). The CDR3 runs to 15 residues. V was pared by 4 bases and J by 1 base, with 10 bases between. The germline CDR1 and CDR2 sequences are SEHNR and FQNEAQ (reference sequence). The CDR3 nucleotides read TGTGCCAGCAGCTCCCGGGACTGGAACACCGGGGAGCTGTTTTTT. It translates to CASSSRDWNTGELFF. The whole variable domain, filled in from reference TRBV7-9 and TRBJ2-2, reads DTGVSQNPRHKITKRGQNVTFRCDPISEHNRLYWYRQTLGQGPEFLTYFQNEAQLEKSRLLSDRFSAERPKGSFSTLEIQRTEQGDSAMYLCASSSRDWNTGELFFGEGSRLTVL.

This clonotype came up many times. This sequence joins TRBV12-3 or TRBV12-4 and TRBJ2-3; no clear D. The germline V and J ends were trimmed by 5 bases and 6 bases, with 15 bases remaining between them. The CDR3 covers 14 residues. CDR3 in amino acids: CASSPSTAPDTQYF. The CDR3, as DNA: TGTGCCAGCAGTCCGAGTACTGCACCGGATACGCAGTATTTT.